This TCR beta chain was profiled in a study of blood T cell repertoires in COVID-19. Background on the study: PBMCs, B-cell-depleted T cells, or T cells were the source of the cDNA or gDNA that made up the material.

Profiling relied on immunoSEQ multiplex PCR, and the TCRdb table lists in-frame clones only, not all of them. Of hundreds of thousands of clones in the sample, approximately 89% were seen once. CDR1 ENHRY and CDR2 SYGVKD come from the germline V gene. This CDR3 contains 15 residues. Trimming at V came to 3 bases and at J to 5 bases, leaving 7 bases not matched to a gene. The clonotype originates from a woman under 40 with COVID-19, enrolled during active disease. The chain employs TRBV10-3 and TRBJ2-3; 8 bases match TRBD2. The source material was peripheral blood. In nucleotides, the CDR3 is TGTGCCATCAGTGATCCTTCGGGGGGGCGAGATACGCAGTATTTT. Its protein is CAISDPSGGRDTQYF.